This entry describes one TCR beta chain. The antigen is undetermined. Healthy Caucasian individuals made up all the donors. TCRdb fed the 5' RACE reads into MiXCR, producing one record per CDR3 protein. The sample records fewer than 250,000 distinct CDR3 sequences, around a tenth being singletons. The source of the sample is a study of identical twins. In germline, CDR1 is SQVTM, CDR2 ANQGSEA. Trimming left V 6 bases short and J 0 bases short, with 11 bases between. This CDR3 is 13 amino acids long. General study results and limits: Out-of-frame sharing of TCR alpha in monozygotic twins was underestimated by models. There were fewer insertions in abundant cord blood beta clonotypes, but memory repertoires showed no such pattern.

The sequenced material came from memory (CD45RO+) T cells sorted from blood. The genes are TRBV29-1 and TRBJ1-1; the D gene is possibly TRBD1 (6 bases). This TCR was sampled from a woman between 18 and 29 years old in good health. The CDR3 region is CSVWTVMNTEAFF. The CDR3 nucleotides are TGCAGCGTGTGGACAGTCATGAACACTGAAGCTTTCTTT. The full variable domain, its missing parts supplied by reference TRBV29-1 and TRBJ1-1, is SAVISQKPSRDICQRGTSLTIQCQVDSQVTMMFWYRQQPGQSLTLIATANQGSEATYESGFVIDKFPISRPNLTFSTLTVSNMSPEDSSIYLCSVWTVMNTEAFFGQGTRLTVV.